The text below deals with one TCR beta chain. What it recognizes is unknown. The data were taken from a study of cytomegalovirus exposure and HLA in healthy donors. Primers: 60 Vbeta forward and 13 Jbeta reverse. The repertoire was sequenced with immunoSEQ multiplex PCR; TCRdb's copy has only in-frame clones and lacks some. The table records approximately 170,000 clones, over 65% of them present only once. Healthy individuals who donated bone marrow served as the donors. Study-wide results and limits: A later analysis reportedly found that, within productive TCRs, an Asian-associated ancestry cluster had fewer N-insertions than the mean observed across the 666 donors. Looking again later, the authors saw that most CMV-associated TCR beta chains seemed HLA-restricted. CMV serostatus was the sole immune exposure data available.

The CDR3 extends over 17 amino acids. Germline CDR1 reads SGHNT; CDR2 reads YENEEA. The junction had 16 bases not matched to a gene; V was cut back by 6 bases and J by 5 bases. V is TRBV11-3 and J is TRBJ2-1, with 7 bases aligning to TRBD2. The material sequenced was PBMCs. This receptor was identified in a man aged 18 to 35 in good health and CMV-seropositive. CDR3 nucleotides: TGTGCCAGCAGATCAGCAACGGGTCTAGCGGCCCACAATGAGCAGTTCTTC. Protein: CASRSATGLAAHNEQFF.